This entry lists 14 T cell receptor beta chains sequenced from one sample in a study of beta chain features in type 1 diabetes. Sequencing targeted expressed TCRB transcripts, as all isolated RNA had been reverse transcribed. Sequencing used immunoSEQ multiplex PCR; TCRdb keeps in-frame clones, though not all of them. The table has 810,000 or so clones, about 17% seen once; the top ten hold 0.023%. What was sequenced was naive CD4+ T cells from blood. Every receptor here comes from a woman aged 18-35 years in good health.

This clone was seen a handful of times. The chain combines TRBV28 with TRBJ2-7; 8 bases match TRBD1. This CDR3 region has 14 residues. The V gene end was trimmed by 5 bases and the J gene end by 4 bases; junction bases not matched to a gene: 7. The germline gives CDR1 MDHEN, CDR2 SYDVKM. As DNA, the CDR3 is TGTGCCAGCAGTCGTGGACAGGGTTGGTACGAGCAGTACTTC. This gives the protein CASSRGQGWYEQYF.

The chain carries TRBV28 and TRBJ1-1; no reliable D call. Germline V gene sequence: CDR1 MDHEN, CDR2 SYDVKM. Trimming removed 3 bases from V and 1 base from J, with 6 bases in between. The CDR3 length is 13 residues. The CDR3 DNA sequence: TGTGCCAGCAGTTTTGAGGGGAACACTGAAGCTTTCTTT. It is translated as CASSFEGNTEAFF.

This clone was seen only a few times. This CDR3 is also generated by other DNA sequences in the sample. The chain uses TRBV7-2 and TRBJ2-1; perhaps TRBD2 as D (5 bases). Trimming pared 1 base from V and 8 bases from J, leaving 6 bases between. CDR3 size: 12 residues. Germline lookup yields CDR1 SGHTA and CDR2 FQGNSA. CDR3 nucleotides: TGTGCCAGCAGCTTAGTGGAGGATGAGCAGTTCTTC. Its translation: CASSLVEDEQFF.

This clone has more than one count but fewer than ten. The V call is TRBV7-9, the J call TRBJ2-5; D is uncertain. Trimming took 2 bases from V and 1 from J, leaving 5 bases between them. The CDR3 consists of 13 residues. CDR1 and CDR2 (germline): SEHNR, FQNEAQ (reference sequence). The DNA for the CDR3 is TGTGCCAGCAGCTTATACAGCCAAGAGACCCAGTACTTC. Its protein product is CASSLYSQETQYF.

The chain carries TRBV5-1 and TRBJ2-5; weak D call: TRBD2 (6 bases). The germline gives CDR1 SGHRS, CDR2 YFSETQ. CDR3 length: 13 residues. The V gene lost 6 bases and the J gene lost 3 bases, with 12 bases spanning the gap. Here the CDR3 DNA reads TGCGCCAGCACCCGCTCGGGGGAAGAGACCCAGTACTTC. It codes for CASTRSGEETQYF. Full variable domain (remainder filled in from reference TRBV5-1 and TRBJ2-5): KAGVTQTPRYLIKTRGQQVTLSCSPISGHRSVSWYQQTPGQGLQFLFEYFSETQRNKGNFPGRFSGRQFSNSRSEMNVSTLELGDSALYLCASTRSGEETQYFGPGTRLLVL.

The chain couples TRBV4-3 to TRBJ2-1; TRBD2 agrees at 7 bases. CDR1 is LGHNA, CDR2 YSLEER, per germline. There are 15 residues in the CDR3. The junction had 11 bases not matched to a gene; V was cut back by 4 bases and J by 8 bases. Here the CDR3 reads CASSRTLAGWDEQFF. The CDR3 nucleotides read TGCGCCAGCAGCCGCACATTAGCGGGTTGGGATGAGCAGTTCTTC.

This clone was seen a handful of times. The chain employs TRBV28 and TRBJ1-2; 9 nucleotides match TRBD1. This CDR3 region has 14 residues. The germline V gene encodes CDR1 MDHEN and CDR2 SYDVKM. V shed 2 bases and J 6 bases; nucleotides not matched to a gene: 4. DNA of the CDR3: TGTGCCAGCAGTTTACTCACAGGGGGCCATGGCTACACCTTC. Translating it yields CASSLLTGGHGYTF.

This clone was counted once. The chain joins TRBV7-6 to TRBJ2-5; no firm D call. V was trimmed by 3 bases and J by 5 bases, leaving 4 bases between them. The CDR3 extends over 11 amino acids. The germline V gene encodes CDR1 SGHVS and CDR2 FNYEAQ. The CDR3 is CASSFSETQYF. Written as DNA, the CDR3 is TGTGCCAGCAGCTTCTCGGAGACCCAGTACTTC. The full variable domain, with the rest looked up from reference TRBV7-6 and TRBJ2-5, is GAGVSQSPRYKVTKRGQDVALRCDPISGHVSLYWYRQALGQGPEFLTYFNYEAQQDKSGLPNDRFSAERPEGSISTLTIQRTEQRDSAMYRCASSFSETQYFGPGTRLLVL.

The chain is built from TRBV27 and TRBJ2-1; D gene unclear. The CDR3 runs 14 residues. V was cut by 6 bases and J by 6 bases, with 15 bases left in between. Germline CDR1 reads MNHEY; CDR2 reads SMNVEV (reference sequence). CDR3 coding DNA: TGTGCCAGCAGCCGACTGCATAGTAGCAATGAGCAGTTCTTC. Translating it yields CASSRLHSSNEQFF.

This clone was detected a few times. The CDR3 protein is CASSLVASGTGQYF. The CDR3 nucleotides read TGTGCCAGCAGCTTAGTAGCTAGCGGGACAGGGCAGTACTTC. The chain carries TRBV7-2 and TRBJ2-7; a weak D match, TRBD2 (9 bases). Trimming took off 1 base at V and 9 bases at J, with 16 bases between the two ends. Germline V gene data show CDR1 as SGHTA and CDR2 as FQGNSA. The CDR3 sequence is 14 residues long.

The CDR3 region is CASSFGGSGKYEQYF. Here the CDR3 DNA reads TGTGCCAGCAGCTTCGGGGGTTCAGGGAAGTACGAGCAGTACTTC. The chain employs TRBV7-8 and TRBJ2-7; D is possibly TRBD2 (6 bases). This CDR3 has 15 residues. Germline V gene data show CDR1 as SGHVS and CDR2 as FQNEAQ. The germline V and J ends were trimmed by 3 bases and 4 bases, with 16 bases remaining between them.

The chain combines TRBV20-1 with TRBJ2-7, with TRBD2 matching 8 bases. Germline V gene data show CDR1 as DFQATT and CDR2 as SNEGSKA (reference sequence). The CDR3 has 11 amino acids. The CDR3, as DNA: TGCAGCGCACAGCGGGAGTTCGAGCAGTACTTC. Its translation is CSAQREFEQYF.

CDR3 in DNA: TGTGCCAGCAGTGAGGTGTTGGACACTGAAGCTTTCTTT. Translating gives CASSEVLDTEAFF. J is TRBJ1-1 and V is TRBV6-5; D gene ambiguous. The CDR3 spans 13 residues. V was shortened by 5 bases and J by 3 bases, with 10 bases between the two germline ends. Per germline, CDR1 MNHEY and CDR2 SVGAGI.

The sample holds a few counts of this clone. V gene TRBV25-1 combines with J gene TRBJ1-2; 7 bases line up with TRBD1. The ends lost 5 bases at V and 6 bases at J; junction bases unmatched: 9. The germline V gene has CDR1 MGHDK and CDR2 SYGVNS. The CDR3 contains 14 residues. The CDR3 spells CASSKTGTENGYTF. CDR3 nucleotide sequence: TGTGCCAGCAGTAAAACCGGGACAGAGAATGGCTACACCTTC.